The rows below give T cell receptor beta chains drawn from one sample of a study of T cell changes during pregnancy in multiple sclerosis. Libraries were prepared by immunoSEQ multiplex PCR; TCRdb keeps only in-frame clonotypes and omits some of them. The profile shows approximately 70,000 clones, about 90% of them singletons. The specimen was peripheral blood, collected in the second trimester of pregnancy. The receptors originated from a female donor in good health, enrolled as a control in a pregnancy study. The CDR3 runs from the conserved cysteine through the conserved F or W. The D gene is left open where the match is weak.

14	TRBV28	NA	TRBJ2-5	CASSIRDTQETQYF
14	TRBV27	TRBD2	TRBJ2-3	CASSFGTSGDTQYF
15	TRBV28	TRBD1	TRBJ1-2	CASSLQGALGYGYTF
12	TRBV2	NA	TRBJ1-2	CASSEQGYGYTF
13	TRBV7-2	TRBD2	TRBJ2-1	CASSFSSGNEQFF
15	TRBV29-1	TRBD1	TRBJ1-1	CSVDRGQGAGTEAFF
11	TRBV28	TRBD1	TRBJ1-2	CAAGTVYGYTF
15	TRBV4-1	NA	TRBJ2-1	CASSRSQYSYNEQFF
14	TRBV28	NA	TRBJ2-5	CASSLIGLGETQYF
14	TRBV6-1	NA	TRBJ1-1	CASSAGQMNTEAFF